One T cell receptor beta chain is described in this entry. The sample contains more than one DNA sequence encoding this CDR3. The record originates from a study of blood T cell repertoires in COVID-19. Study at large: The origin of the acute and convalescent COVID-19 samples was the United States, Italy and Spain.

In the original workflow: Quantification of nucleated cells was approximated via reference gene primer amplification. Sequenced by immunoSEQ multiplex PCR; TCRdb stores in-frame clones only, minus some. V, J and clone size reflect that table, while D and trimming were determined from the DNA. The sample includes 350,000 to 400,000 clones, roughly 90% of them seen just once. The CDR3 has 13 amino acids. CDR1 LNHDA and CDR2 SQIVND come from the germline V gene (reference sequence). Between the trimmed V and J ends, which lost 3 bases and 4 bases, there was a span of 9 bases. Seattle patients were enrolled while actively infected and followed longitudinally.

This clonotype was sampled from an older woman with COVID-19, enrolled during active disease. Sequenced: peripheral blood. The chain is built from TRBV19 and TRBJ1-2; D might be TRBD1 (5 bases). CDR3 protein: CASSIGGSYGYTF. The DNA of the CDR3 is TGTGCCAGTAGTATCGGGGGATCCTATGGCTACACCTTC. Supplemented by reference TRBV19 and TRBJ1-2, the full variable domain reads DGGITQSPKYLFRKEGQNVTLSCEQNLNHDAMYWYRQDPGQGLRLIYYSQIVNDFQKGDIAEGYSVSREKKESFPLTVTSAQKNPTAFYLCASSIGGSYGYTFGSGTRLTVV.